This T cell receptor beta chain emerged from a study of shared clonotypes between healthy human individuals. Study summary: Researchers assigned three CD4 naive, three CD4 memory, two CD8 naive and one CD8 memory plate to each donor. Overall study results and limits: Depth of sequencing was expected to influence donor clonotype sharing. Clonotype sharing across several donors was observed for roughly 5% of naive CD4 clonotypes.

Deep was the level used in running the assay. Clones were read by immunoSEQ multiplex PCR, and TCRdb kept only the in-frame ones, dropping some. The data contain 800,000 to 1,200,000 clones, around three quarters of them singletons. V shed 6 bases, J shed 8 bases, and the junction held 0 bases outside the gene matches. Looked up from germline, CDR1 is SNHLY and CDR2 is FYNNEI. The CDR3 loop spans 12 amino acids. Turning to this clone: Its antigen is still unknown. Since a much larger clone is just one base distant, this may be a read error. The sample holds other DNA sequences that translate to the same CDR3.

This receptor was obtained from a man younger than 35 in good health. Some clones in this sample may be carry-over from other donors' samples. The chain links TRBV2 to TRBJ1-4; TRBD1 aligns across 10 bases. The sequenced material came from memory CD4+ T cells from PBMCs. As to subset: CD45RA-negative fraction. The CDR3: CASRDRGEKLFF. The CDR3 nucleotides are TGTGCCAGCAGGGACAGGGGGGAAAAACTGTTTTTT.